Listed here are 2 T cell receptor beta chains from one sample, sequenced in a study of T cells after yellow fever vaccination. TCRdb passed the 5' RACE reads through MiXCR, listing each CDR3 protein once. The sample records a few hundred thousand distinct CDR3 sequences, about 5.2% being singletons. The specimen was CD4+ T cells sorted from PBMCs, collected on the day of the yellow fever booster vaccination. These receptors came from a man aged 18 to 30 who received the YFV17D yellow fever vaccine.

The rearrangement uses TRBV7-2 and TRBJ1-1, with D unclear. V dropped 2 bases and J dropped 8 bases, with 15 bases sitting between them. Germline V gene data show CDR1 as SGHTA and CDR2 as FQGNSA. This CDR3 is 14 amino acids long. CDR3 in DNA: TGTGCCAGCAGCTTACATGTTGGACCGACGGAAGCTTTCTTT. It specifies CASSLHVGPTEAFF.

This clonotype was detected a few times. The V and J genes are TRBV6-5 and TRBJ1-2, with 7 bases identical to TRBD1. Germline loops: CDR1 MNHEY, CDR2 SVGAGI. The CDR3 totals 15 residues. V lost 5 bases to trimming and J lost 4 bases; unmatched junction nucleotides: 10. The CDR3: CASSPIDRVVYGYTF. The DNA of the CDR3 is TGTGCCAGCAGTCCCATCGACAGGGTTGTCTATGGCTACACCTTC.